Sequencing of this T cell receptor beta chain was carried out in a study of Ad26.COV2.S vaccination and SARS-CoV-2 variants. Treatment defined: some 19 received Ad26.COV2.S at low or high dose, single or two shots; about 5 received placebo; per-sample allocation not given. Material that was analyzed had been drawn on day 63 after the first vaccine or placebo injection. TCRdb's copy holds only in-frame clones and misses some; the assay was immunoSEQ multiplex PCR. The data show about 400,000 clones, about nine tenths seen once. The length of the CDR3 is 14 residues. V dropped 2 bases and J dropped 9; count of bases not matched to a gene: 5. Per germline, CDR1 MNHNS and CDR2 SASEGT.

This clonotype was obtained from a person aged 18-60 years who received the Ad26.COV2.S COVID-19 vaccine or a placebo. V is TRBV6-1 and J is TRBJ2-1; 9 positions agree with TRBD1. This sample comprised peripheral blood, obtained in a trial of Ad26.COV2.S vaccine versus placebo. The CDR3 DNA follows: TGTGCCAGCAGTGAATCGGGGACAGGGTTTGAGCAGTTCTTC. Translating gives CASSESGTGFEQFF.